This T cell receptor (beta chain) was identified during a study of blood T cell repertoires in COVID-19. Turning to the study itself: PBMCs, B-cell-depleted T cells, or T cells were the source of the cDNA or gDNA that made up the material.

Germline loops: CDR1 SGHNT, CDR2 YYREEE (reference sequence). The length of the CDR3 is 15 residues. V was shortened by 1 base and J by 10 bases, with 15 bases between the two germline ends. The authors' processing: Amplification from reference gene primers served as the basis for estimated nucleated cell counts. Using immunoSEQ multiplex PCR, the repertoire was profiled, and TCRdb retains in-frame clones only, with some absent. V, J and clone size were drawn from that table, and D and trimming were deduced from the DNA. The sample contains 150,000 to 200,000 clones, 75% to 80% of which appear only once.

Input material: peripheral blood. The rearrangement uses TRBV5-4 and TRBJ1-6; possibly TRBD1 for D (6 bases). The clonotype comes from a woman between 70 and 85 years old with acute or convalescent COVID-19. The CDR3 DNA reads TGTGCCAGCAGCTTGACGACAGGCTCTTCGTCACCCCTCCACTTT. As protein: CASSLTTGSSSPLHF.